The text below deals with one T cell receptor (beta chain). This clone occurred once. No cognate antigen has been identified for it. No much larger clonotype is one base removed from it; base qualities were not supplied. The data belong to a study of PD-1 blockade in classical Hodgkin lymphoma (dated by TCRdb to 2018 to 2021). A note on the overall study: To define a peripheral blood immune signature of response to PD-1 blockade in classical Hodgkin lymphoma, the study combined TCR beta sequencing with CyTOF.

According to the germline V gene (reference sequence), CDR1 reads LNHDA and CDR2 reads SQIVND. Spanning cysteine to phenylalanine, the CDR3 consists of 15 amino acids. CDR3 DNA only is kept here, 45 bases in frame from base 1. V gives up 3 bases and J gives up 3 bases, and the segment between their germline ends measures 12 bases. Genomic DNA was isolated using the Qiagen DNeasy kit from unsorted PBMCs as well as from negatively selected CD4+ and CD8+ fractions. Using primers that anneal to V and J segments, immunoSEQ multiplex PCR amplified the TCR beta CDR3 regions. A synthetic immune receptor repertoire was used to minimize amplification bias, and remaining bias was computationally removed after sequencing. As for the authors' bioinformatics: Repertoire diversity was quantified as the Shannon entropy index using custom Python scripts. The unsorted, CD4+ and CD8+ repertoires were each analyzed separately, with the exception of combined analyses, where CD4+ and CD8+ sequences were merged in silico. What TCRdb holds here is the immuneACCESS table cut down to in-frame rearrangements. Part of the clones is not present; checked against another copy, under half of the missing clones reflect an unresolved V gene, and the others are unexplained. V, J and clone size were drawn from that table, and D and trimming were deduced from the DNA. The sample profile shows tens of thousands of clones; roughly 90% of them were found once. Roughly 5.3% of the sample lies in the top ten.

On the study overall, not on this receptor specifically: Newly diagnosed patients were reported to have lower baseline TCR diversity than healthy donors, and relapsed/refractory patients were reported to have lower baseline TCR diversity still. Only a single clinical trial cohort was studied, and what caused the repertoire differences, possibly disease activity or prior therapy, remained undefined.

The label giving this sample's time point can be read as: newly diagnosed, previously untreated cHL patient sample. As a comparison group for the relapsed/refractory trial patients, PBMCs from patients with newly diagnosed, previously untreated classical Hodgkin lymphoma were sequenced. After peripheral blood was drawn into 8 mL Vacutainer Cell Preparation Tubes, PBMCs were isolated by centrifugation and then cryopreserved. The sequenced sample consisted of peripheral blood mononuclear cells (PBMCs). The sequence derives from a human donor with classical Hodgkin lymphoma. The chain is encoded by TRBV19 joined to TRBJ1-5, with a weak D call of TRBD1 (5 bases match). The CDR3 loop reads CASSISVRANQPQHF. The nucleotides are TGTGCCAGTAGTATTTCGGTCAGGGCCAATCAGCCCCAGCATTTT.